The text below deals with one T cell receptor beta chain. Its antigen remains unknown. For the second PCR, which ran for about 7 to 11 cycles, a sample-barcoded 5' primer and a J-beta primer mix were used. Every cDNA molecule carried a tag from a template-switch adaptor bearing 12 random nucleotides. TCRdb reprocessed the 5' RACE reads via MiXCR and lists one record per CDR3 protein. The table records more than 1 million distinct CDR3 sequences, 35% to 55% of them present only once. Looked up from germline, CDR1 is LGHDT and CDR2 is YNNKEL (reference sequence). Trimming took 6 bases from V and 0 from J, leaving 11 bases between them. The CDR3 totals 15 residues. The entry originates in a study of blood T cells in healthy people across ages. Broader study findings: Greater diversity and more naive CD4+ cells were seen in long-lived donors than in aged donors. Diversity estimates from one million T cells were considered underestimates.

The V call is TRBV3-1, the J call TRBJ2-2; tentatively, D is TRBD2 (5 bases). Sequences were obtained from blood. The source of this sequence is a woman aged 55-70 years in good health. The CDR3 reads CASSHGGANTGELFF. The CDR3 nucleotides read TGTGCCAGCAGTCATGGAGGCGCGAACACCGGGGAGCTGTTTTTT.